Below, one T cell receptor (beta chain) is given with its context. The target antigen is unknown. This record comes from a study of vaccination and CD4 T cells after COVID-19. Across the study: The cells in question were stimulated using overlapping spike peptides derived from SARS-CoV-2, HCoV-NL63, HCoV-OC43 and HCoV-229E.

The junction had 2 bases not matched to a gene; V was cut back by 1 base and J by 3 bases. The germline CDR1 and CDR2 sequences are SGHDN and FVKESK. The CDR3 runs to 15 residues. Treatment given: approximately nine-day PBMC culture with coronavirus spike peptide pools or control peptides (ViraFEST assay). ViraFEST expanded antigen-specific T cells with peptide pools, then sequenced TCRs. The Oncomine TCR Beta short-read assay generated sequence data from the DNA of cultured CD4+ T cells. Each CDR3 protein is one row after TCRdb ran MiXCR on the PCR reads. The sample records roughly 8,900 distinct CDR3 sequences, 60% being singletons. Study-wide results and limits: Spike mono-reactivity marked 304 of 307 vaccine-specific clones in convalescent patients.

This receptor was identified in a human donor with COVID-19. The chain joins TRBV14 to TRBJ1-5; TRBD1 matches 8 bases. Sequencing used cultured CD4+ T cells from blood, obtained after SARS-CoV-2 vaccination. The CDR3 loop is CASSQGTGYNQPQHF. Written as DNA, the CDR3 is TGTGCCAGCAGCCAAGGGACAGGGTACAATCAGCCCCAGCATTTT.